The present entry profiles one TCR beta chain with its context. Antigen specificity is unknown. Looked up from germline, CDR1 is SNHLY and CDR2 is FYNNEI. V was pared by 1 base and J by 12 bases, with 7 bases between. CDR3 length equals 11 residues. Original handling: Junction-only immunoSEQ data arrived without quality scores, meaning filtering differed. Libraries were prepared by immunoSEQ multiplex PCR; TCRdb keeps only in-frame clonotypes and omits some of them. Clone size and V and J calls were adopted from that table, with D and trimming inferred from the DNA. The repertoire holds 2 million to 2.5 million clones, with approximately 94% as singletons. The data derive from a study of shared clonotypes between healthy human individuals. General study findings and limits: All-four-donor shared clonotypes had higher generation probabilities than non-shared clonotypes did. Sampling was confined to blood; repertoires within tissues likely differ.

The chain recombines TRBV2 with TRBJ1-5, with D uncertain. The TCR originated in a man aged 18-30 years in good health. Some clones in this sample may be carry-over from other donors' samples. Sequenced input: naive CD4+ T cells from PBMCs. Subset in this sample: CD45RA+ positively selected. The CDR3 spells CASSEGGDQHF. As DNA, the CDR3 is TGTGCCAGCAGTGAAGGTGGAGACCAGCATTTT. Drawing the rest from reference TRBV2 and TRBJ1-5, the complete variable domain is EPEVTQTPSHQVTQMGQEVILRCVPISNHLYFYWYRQILGQKVEFLVSFYNNEISEKSEIFDDQFSVERPDGSNFTLKIRSTKLEDSAMYFCASSEGGDQHFGDGTRLSIL.